This entry describes one T cell receptor (beta chain). Its specificity is not known. Germline loops: CDR1 SGHTA, CDR2 FQGNSA. CDR3 length equals 17 residues. V lost 3 bases to trimming and J lost 2 bases; unmatched junction nucleotides: 11. The data were obtained in a study of post-analysis software for immune sequencing data. Study overall: Courses of disease covered relapsing-remitting, secondary progressive and progressive-relapsing multiple sclerosis.

Study-wide points: There was significantly lower normalized Chao1 diversity in multiple sclerosis patients than in controls. There were a handful of TRBV segments more frequent in patients than controls, and TRBV5-6, TRBV5-1 and TRBV20-1 were among them.

The library was made from cDNA and included unique molecular identifiers. T cells, roughly 0.95 to 10 million of them, yielded some 500,000 cDNA molecules. Using its own MiXCR run on the PCR reads, TCRdb lists one record per CDR3 protein. The sample shows more than 450,000 distinct CDR3 sequences, about 40% of them seen only once. Material: blood. The chain has TRBV7-2 and TRBJ2-3; 7 bases fit TRBD1. The origin of this receptor is a girl aged 10 to 17 with multiple sclerosis. CDR3 bases: TGTGCCAGCAGCTTTCGGGTCACAGGGGCCCCCACAGATACGCAGTATTTT. Translating gives CASSFRVTGAPTDTQYF.